The clone carrying this T cell receptor beta chain appeared a single time. What it binds is not known. A junction boundary mismatches the germline segment, possibly from a read error. The study sequenced cultured CD4+ T cell DNA using the Oncomine TCR Beta short-read assay. It was cultured CD4+ T cells from which genomic DNA was extracted. TCRdb fed the PCR reads into MiXCR, producing one record per CDR3 protein. The sample shows fewer than 15,000 distinct CDR3 sequences, over 35% of them seen only once. The record originates from a study of vaccination and CD4 T cells after COVID-19. Study results and caveats: Clonotypes reactive to SARS-CoV-2 had a median that went up from about 22 to 38, but not significantly.

The sample's treatment: approximately 11-day PBMC culture with coronavirus spike peptide pools or control peptides (ViraFEST assay). Researchers reported culturing 2 million or so PBMCs per well with 8 to 10 IU/ml IL-2 and 8 to 10 ug/ml peptide pools. On days 3 and 7, half the medium was swapped for fresh IL-2-containing medium. The sequence came from a human donor who had recovered from COVID-19. Sequenced material: CD4+ T cells from blood, cultured in vitro, taken after SARS-CoV-2 vaccination.

The CDR3 is CASTYGPQETQYF. CDR3 sequence (DNA): TGTGCCAGCACTTACGGGCCCCAGGAGACCCAGTACTTC. V and J are TRBV6-5 and TRBJ2-5; D is ambiguous. The CDR3 totals 13 residues. Germline V gives CDR1 MNHEY, CDR2 SVGAGI.